The 9 T cell receptor beta chains below all came from one sample that was sequenced in a study of response to subunit inactivated influenza vaccine. TCRdb ran MiXCR on the RT-PCR reads and lists one entry per CDR3 protein. The table lists 650,000 to 700,000 distinct CDR3 sequences, approximately 15% of them singletons. Sequenced here: PBMCs from blood, sampled about 13 days after vaccination. These receptors were collected from a man aged 50 or older who received an inactivated influenza vaccine.

This clonotype was observed a few times. The chain is built from TRBV7-6 and TRBJ2-3, with 10 bases fitting TRBD2. This CDR3 spans 18 amino acids. Germline lookup yields CDR1 SGHVS and CDR2 FNYEAQ. V was clipped by 5 bases and J by 4 bases; unmatched bases: 15. CDR3 protein: CASSAAGALAGAADTQYF. The DNA for the CDR3 is TGTGCCAGCAGCGCAGCAGGGGCCCTAGCGGGAGCCGCAGATACGCAGTATTTT. Looking up the rest from reference TRBV7-6 and TRBJ2-3 gives the full variable domain: GAGVSQSPRYKVTKRGQDVALRCDPISGHVSLYWYRQALGQGPEFLTYFNYEAQQDKSGLPNDRFSAERPEGSISTLTIQRTEQRDSAMYRCASSAAGALAGAADTQYFGPGTRLTVL.

This clonotype was found once. Here the CDR3 reads CASSRRIGQGGGETQYF. The CDR3 coding sequence is TGTGCCAGCAGCCGACGAATTGGACAGGGCGGTGGAGAGACCCAGTACTTC. The chain couples TRBV11-2 to TRBJ2-5, with 8 nucleotides matching TRBD1. The V and J ends lost 5 bases and 4 bases, in that order; junction bases with no gene match: 15. Germline V gene sequence: CDR1 SGHAT, CDR2 FQNNGV. This CDR3 spans 17 amino acids.

This clonotype occurred a few times. CDR3 residues: CASSLLLVANTGELFF. The CDR3 DNA sequence: TGTGCCAGCAGCTTGCTTCTCGTGGCGAACACCGGGGAGCTGTTTTTT. The V and J genes are TRBV5-6 and TRBJ2-2; no clear D. The CDR3 covers 16 residues. The ends were cut back, 1 base at V and 0 bases at J, with 10 bases in the middle. Germline V gene sequence: CDR1 SGHDT, CDR2 YYEEEE.

This clonotype turned up a few times. The chain joins TRBV7-9 to TRBJ2-3, with 9 bases fitting TRBD2. This CDR3 has 17 amino acids. The germline V gene encodes CDR1 SEHNR and CDR2 FQNEAQ (reference sequence). Unmatched junction bases numbered 14, after V lost 5 bases and J lost 5 bases. The CDR3 is CASSPGEGLAPGDTQYF. The CDR3 coding sequence is TGTGCCAGCAGCCCCGGGGAGGGACTAGCACCGGGAGATACGCAGTATTTT.

The V gene is TRBV11-2, the J gene TRBJ2-7; D may be TRBD2 (6 bases). The CDR3 extends over 19 amino acids. Germline V gene sequence: CDR1 SGHAT, CDR2 FQNNGV. Trimming pared 5 bases from V and 2 bases from J, leaving 28 bases between. The CDR3 sequence: CASSPRTRRPRAGTYEQYF. CDR3 nucleotides: TGTGCCAGCAGCCCTAGGACGCGTAGGCCTAGGGCGGGAACCTACGAGCAGTACTTC. Drawing the rest from reference TRBV11-2 and TRBJ2-7, the complete variable domain is EAGVAQSPRYKIIEKRQSVAFWCNPISGHATLYWYQQILGQGPKLLIQFQNNGVVDDSQLPKDRFSAERLKGVDSTLKIQPAKLEDSAVYLCASSPRTRRPRAGTYEQYFGPGTRLTVT.

The V and J genes are TRBV3-1 and TRBJ2-5, with 9 bases aligning to TRBD1. Germline CDR1 and CDR2: LGHDT and YNNKEL (reference sequence). The J segment lost 5 bases and the V segment lost 4 bases, leaving 5 bases of the junction unmatched. CDR3 length: 14 amino acids. CDR3 DNA: TGTGCCAGCAGCCTCAACGACAGGGGGGAGACCCAGTACTTC. It is translated as CASSLNDRGETQYF.

This chain joins TRBV7-2 and TRBJ2-3; TRBD2 agrees at 12 bases. The germline gives CDR1 SGHTA, CDR2 FQGNSA. Trimming at V came to 5 bases and at J to 1 base, leaving 7 bases not matched to a gene. The CDR3 totals 17 residues. The CDR3, as DNA: TGTGCCAGCAGCCCCAGAAGGACTAGCGGGGGCACAGATACGCAGTATTTT. Translating gives CASSPRRTSGGTDTQYF.

This clonotype was counted a few times. The chain couples TRBV6-5 to TRBJ2-5, with 9 bases lining up with TRBD1. The germline V gene encodes CDR1 MNHEY and CDR2 SVGAGI. The CDR3 contains 15 residues. J gave up 0 bases and V 2 bases, and 1 base lay outside the gene matches. The CDR3, as DNA: TGTGCCAGCAGTTACGGACAGGGGTACCAAGAGACCCAGTACTTC. Amino acid sequence: CASSYGQGYQETQYF.

This clonotype has a handful of counts. The chain carries TRBV7-9 and TRBJ1-2, with a weak D call TRBD1 (6 bases). The CDR3 has 14 residues. CDR1 SEHNR and CDR2 FQNEAQ come from the germline V gene (reference sequence). V lost 5 bases to trimming and J lost 7 bases, with 17 bases between them. DNA of the CDR3: TGTGCCAGCAGCCCACAGGGTATAGAGAGTGGCTACACCTTC. This gives the protein CASSPQGIESGYTF.